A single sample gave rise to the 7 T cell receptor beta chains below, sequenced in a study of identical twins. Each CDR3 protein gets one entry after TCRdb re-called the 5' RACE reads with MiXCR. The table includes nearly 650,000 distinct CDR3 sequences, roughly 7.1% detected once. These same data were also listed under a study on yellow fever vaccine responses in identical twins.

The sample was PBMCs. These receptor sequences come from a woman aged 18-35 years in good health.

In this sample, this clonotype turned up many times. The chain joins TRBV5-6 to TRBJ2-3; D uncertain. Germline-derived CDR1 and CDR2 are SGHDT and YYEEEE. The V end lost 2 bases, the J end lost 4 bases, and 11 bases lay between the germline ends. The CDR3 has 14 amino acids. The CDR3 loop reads CASSFTSRSDTQYF. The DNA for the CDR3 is TGTGCCAGCAGCTTCACTTCTAGGTCAGATACGCAGTATTTT.

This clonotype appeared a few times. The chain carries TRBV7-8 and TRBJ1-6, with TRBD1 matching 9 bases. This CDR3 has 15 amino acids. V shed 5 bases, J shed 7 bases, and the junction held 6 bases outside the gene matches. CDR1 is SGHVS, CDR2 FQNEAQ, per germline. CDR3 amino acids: CASSPGTGMNSPLHF. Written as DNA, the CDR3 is TGTGCCAGCAGCCCCGGGACAGGGATGAATTCACCCCTCCACTTT.

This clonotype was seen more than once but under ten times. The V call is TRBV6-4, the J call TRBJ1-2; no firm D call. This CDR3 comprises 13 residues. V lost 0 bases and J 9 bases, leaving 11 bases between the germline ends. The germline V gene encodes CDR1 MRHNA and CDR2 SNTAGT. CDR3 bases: TGTGCCAGCAGTGACTCTGGTCACAATCGCTACACCTTC. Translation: CASSDSGHNRYTF.

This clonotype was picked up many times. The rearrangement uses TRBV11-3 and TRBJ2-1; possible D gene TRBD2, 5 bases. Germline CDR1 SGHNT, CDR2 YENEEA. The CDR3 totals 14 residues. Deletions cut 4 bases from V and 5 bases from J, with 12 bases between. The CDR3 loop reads CASSWVRDNNEQFF. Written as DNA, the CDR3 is TGTGCCAGCAGCTGGGTTCGGGATAACAATGAGCAGTTCTTC.

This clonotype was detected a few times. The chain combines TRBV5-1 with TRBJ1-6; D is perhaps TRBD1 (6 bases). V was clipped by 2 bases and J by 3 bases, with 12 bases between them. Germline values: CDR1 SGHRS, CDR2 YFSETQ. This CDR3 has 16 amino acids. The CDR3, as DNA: TGCGCCAGCAGCTTTGAAGGGGGTGGCTATAATTCACCCCTCCACTTT. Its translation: CASSFEGGGYNSPLHF. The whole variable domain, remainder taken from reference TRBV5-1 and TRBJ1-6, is KAGVTQTPRYLIKTRGQQVTLSCSPISGHRSVSWYQQTPGQGLQFLFEYFSETQRNKGNFPGRFSGRQFSNSRSEMNVSTLELGDSALYLCASSFEGGGYNSPLHFGNGTRLTVT.

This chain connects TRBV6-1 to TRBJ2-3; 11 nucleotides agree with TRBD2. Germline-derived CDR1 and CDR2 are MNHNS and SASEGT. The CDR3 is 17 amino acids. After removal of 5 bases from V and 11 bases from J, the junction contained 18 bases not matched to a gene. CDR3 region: CASSRKLAGARSGVQYF. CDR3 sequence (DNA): TGTGCCAGCAGTCGAAAACTAGCGGGAGCTCGATCCGGGGTGCAGTATTTT.

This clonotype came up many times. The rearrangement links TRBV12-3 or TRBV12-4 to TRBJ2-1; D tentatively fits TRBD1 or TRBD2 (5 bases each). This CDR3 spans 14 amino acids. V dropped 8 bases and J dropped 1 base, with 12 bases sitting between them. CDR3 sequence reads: CASGTTVSYNEQFF. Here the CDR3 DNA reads TGTGCCAGCGGGACCACCGTTTCCTACAATGAGCAGTTCTTC.